This T cell receptor beta chain originates from a study of blood T cell repertoires in COVID-19 (dated by TCRdb to the early 2020s). At the level of the whole study: Samples covering the acute and convalescent phases of COVID-19 were provided by collaborators in the United States, Italy and Spain. Where HLA class I and class II types were available, the types were taken from metadata supplied by the sample provider, not from assay-based typing. Sample metadata almost always included a de-identified subject ID, COVID-19 status, age in years and sex. Subjects who had been exposed to COVID-19, were actively infected with it, or had recovered from it provided the deeply sampled blood TCRbeta repertoires that made up the dataset. The material from the prospective study consisted of cDNA or gDNA derived from T cells, B-cell-depleted T cells, or PBMCs. Samples were obtained from the ongoing ImmuneRACE study (first 160 participants) and from over a thousand subjects provided by 6 global collaborators. The repertoires were released in a freely available public database meant as a resource for research on the immune response to SARS-CoV-2.

A note on this clone: The antigen it recognizes is unknown. Nothing much larger sits one base from this clone, and base qualities are not available.

The collaborating institutions used their own protocols to collect whole blood in K2EDTA tubes. For TCRbeta analysis, collaborators shipped samples as frozen whole blood, isolated PBMCs, or DNA extracted from either of those sample types. TCRbeta CDR3 regions were amplified from genomic DNA by means of the immunoSEQ Assay, a bias-controlled multiplex PCR. Processing in the source paper ran as follows. The number of nucleated cells in each sample was estimated by amplification of reference gene primers within the assay. To quantify the absolute abundance of each unique TCRbeta CDR3 rearrangement, sequence reads were collapsed and filtered. Productive Simpson clonality was computed per sample as the square root of Simpson's diversity index over productive rearrangements. TCRdb stores this immuneACCESS table with in-frame sequences only. Part of the clones is absent; in the studies checked, under half of the shortfall reflects unresolved V genes, and no reason is known for the rest. V, J and clone size reflect that table, while D and trimming were determined from the DNA. Present in this sample are approximately 190,000 clones, roughly four fifths of which were seen just once. Of the sample, around an eighth falls within the top ten clones.

Summary of the overall study and its limitations: Clinical and demographic metadata were provided uncurated, with the amount varying by source and participant.

The material sequenced was peripheral blood. This TCR was recovered from a man aged 25 to 45 with active or convalescent COVID-19.

For the CDR3, the sequence is CASSLDPYRAQETQYF. Here is the DNA: TGCGCCAGCAGCTTGGACCCGTACAGGGCCCAAGAGACCCAGTACTTC. The rearranged segments are TRBV5-1 and TRBJ2-5; TRBD1 could be the D gene, as 6 bases match. CDR1 and CDR2 are drawn from the germline V gene: SGHRS, YFSETQ. The junction carries 13 bases between V and J, which are trimmed by 0 bases and 1 base respectively. The CDR3 starts with the cysteine, ends with the phenylalanine, and has 16 residues. The retained sequence is limited to the CDR3, 48 bases, with the frame set at the first base.